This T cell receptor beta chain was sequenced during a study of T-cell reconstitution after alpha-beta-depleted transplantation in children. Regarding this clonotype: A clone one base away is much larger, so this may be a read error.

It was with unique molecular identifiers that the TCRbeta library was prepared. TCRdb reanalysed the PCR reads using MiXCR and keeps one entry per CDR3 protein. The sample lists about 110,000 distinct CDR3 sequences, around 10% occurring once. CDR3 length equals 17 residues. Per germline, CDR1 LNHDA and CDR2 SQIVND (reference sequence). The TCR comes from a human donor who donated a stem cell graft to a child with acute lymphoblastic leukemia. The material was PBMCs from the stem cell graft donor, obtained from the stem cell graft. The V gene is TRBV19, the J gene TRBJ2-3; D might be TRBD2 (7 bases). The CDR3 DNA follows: TGTGCCATTAGTATCCTAGTGCGGGGGCCTCCCACAGATACGCAGTATTTT. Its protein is CAISILVRGPPTDTQYF.